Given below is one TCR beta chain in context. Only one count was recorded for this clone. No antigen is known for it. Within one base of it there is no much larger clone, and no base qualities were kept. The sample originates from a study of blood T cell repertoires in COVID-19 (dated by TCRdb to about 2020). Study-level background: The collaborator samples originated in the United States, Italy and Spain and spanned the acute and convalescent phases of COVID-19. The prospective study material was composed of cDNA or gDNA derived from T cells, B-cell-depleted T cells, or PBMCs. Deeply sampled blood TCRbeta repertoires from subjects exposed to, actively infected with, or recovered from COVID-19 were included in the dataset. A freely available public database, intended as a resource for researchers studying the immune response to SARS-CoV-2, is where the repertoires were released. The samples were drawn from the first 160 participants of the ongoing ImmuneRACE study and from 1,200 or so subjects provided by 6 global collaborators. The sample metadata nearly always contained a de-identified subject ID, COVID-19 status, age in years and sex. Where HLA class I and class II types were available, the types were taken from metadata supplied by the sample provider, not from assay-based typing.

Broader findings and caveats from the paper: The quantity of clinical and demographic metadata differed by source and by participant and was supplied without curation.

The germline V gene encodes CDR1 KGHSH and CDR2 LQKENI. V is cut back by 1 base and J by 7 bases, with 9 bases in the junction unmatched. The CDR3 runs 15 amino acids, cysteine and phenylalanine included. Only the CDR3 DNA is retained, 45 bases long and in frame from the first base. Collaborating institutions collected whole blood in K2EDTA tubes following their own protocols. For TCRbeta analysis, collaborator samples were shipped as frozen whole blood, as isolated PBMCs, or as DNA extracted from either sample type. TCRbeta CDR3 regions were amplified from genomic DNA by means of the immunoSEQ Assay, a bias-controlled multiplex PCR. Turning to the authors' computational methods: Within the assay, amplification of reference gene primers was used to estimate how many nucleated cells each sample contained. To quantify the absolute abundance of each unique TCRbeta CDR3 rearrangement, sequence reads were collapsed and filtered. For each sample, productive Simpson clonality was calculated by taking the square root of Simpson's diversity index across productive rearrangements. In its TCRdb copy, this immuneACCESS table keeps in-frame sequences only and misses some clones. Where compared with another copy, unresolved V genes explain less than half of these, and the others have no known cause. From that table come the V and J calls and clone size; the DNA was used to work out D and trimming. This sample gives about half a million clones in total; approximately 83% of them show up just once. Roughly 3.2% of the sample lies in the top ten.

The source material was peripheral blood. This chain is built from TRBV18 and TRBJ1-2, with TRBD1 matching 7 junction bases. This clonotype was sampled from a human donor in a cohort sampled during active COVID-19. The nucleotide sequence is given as TGTGCCAGCTCACCACTGACAGGGCAGGAGGGTGGCTACACCTTC. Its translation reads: CASSPLTGQEGGYTF.